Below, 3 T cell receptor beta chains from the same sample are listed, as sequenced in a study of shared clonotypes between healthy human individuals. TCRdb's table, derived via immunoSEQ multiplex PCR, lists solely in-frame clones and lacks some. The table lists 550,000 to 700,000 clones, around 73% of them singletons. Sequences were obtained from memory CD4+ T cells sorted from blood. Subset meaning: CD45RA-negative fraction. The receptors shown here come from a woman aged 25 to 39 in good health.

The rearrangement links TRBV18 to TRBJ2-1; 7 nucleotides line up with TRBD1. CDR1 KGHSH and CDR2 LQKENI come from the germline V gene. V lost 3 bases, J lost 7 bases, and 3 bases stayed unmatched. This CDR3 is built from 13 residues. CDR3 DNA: TGTGCCAGCTCACCCTACAGGGGTAATGAGCAGTTCTTC. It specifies CASSPYRGNEQFF.

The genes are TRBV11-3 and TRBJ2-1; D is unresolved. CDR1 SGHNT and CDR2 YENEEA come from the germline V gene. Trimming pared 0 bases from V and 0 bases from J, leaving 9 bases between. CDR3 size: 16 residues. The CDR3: CASSLDVKSSYNEQFF. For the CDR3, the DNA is TGTGCCAGCAGCTTAGACGTTAAGAGCTCCTACAATGAGCAGTTCTTC.

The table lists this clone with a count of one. CDR3 amino acids: CASTDTRTPYEQYF. In DNA, the CDR3 is TGCGCCAGCACCGATACAAGGACCCCGTACGAGCAGTACTTC. V is TRBV5-1 and J is TRBJ2-7; no reliable D call. Trimming cost V 6 bases and J 4 bases, with 17 bases left between them. This CDR3 is built from 14 residues. Germline values: CDR1 SGHRS, CDR2 YFSETQ. Combining the CDR3 with reference TRBV5-1 and TRBJ2-7 gives the whole variable domain KAGVTQTPRYLIKTRGQQVTLSCSPISGHRSVSWYQQTPGQGLQFLFEYFSETQRNKGNFPGRFSGRQFSNSRSEMNVSTLELGDSALYLCASTDTRTPYEQYFGPGTRLTVT.